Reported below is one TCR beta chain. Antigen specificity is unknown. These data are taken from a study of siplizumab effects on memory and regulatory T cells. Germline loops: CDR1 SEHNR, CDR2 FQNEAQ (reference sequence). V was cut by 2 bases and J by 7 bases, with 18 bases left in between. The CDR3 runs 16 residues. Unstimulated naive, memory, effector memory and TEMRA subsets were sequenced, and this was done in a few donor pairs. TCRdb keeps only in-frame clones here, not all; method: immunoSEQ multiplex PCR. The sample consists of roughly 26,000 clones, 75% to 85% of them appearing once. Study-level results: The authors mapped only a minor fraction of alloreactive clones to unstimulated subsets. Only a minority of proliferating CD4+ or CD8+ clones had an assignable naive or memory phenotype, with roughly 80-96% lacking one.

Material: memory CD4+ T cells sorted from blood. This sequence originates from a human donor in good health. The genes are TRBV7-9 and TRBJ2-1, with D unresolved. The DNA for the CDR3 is TGTGCCAGCAGCTTACAATCAGTCCCGAGGATGAATGAGCAGTTCTTC. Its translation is CASSLQSVPRMNEQFF.